A single sample gave rise to the 13 T cell receptor beta chains below, sequenced in a study of beta chain features in type 1 diabetes. Study observations and caveats: Within each of all four CD4+ subsets, Type 1 diabetes patients had TCRB CDR3s that were moderately but significantly shorter.

These receptors have no known antigen. Isolated RNA was reverse transcribed in full, so expressed TCRB transcripts were sequenced. The protocol was immunoSEQ multiplex PCR, while the TCRdb copy is restricted to in-frame clones and leaves out a portion. The table includes about 270,000 clones, over 11% detected once. Specimen: naive CD4+ T cells from blood. The source of these receptors is a man aged 25-45 years with type 1 diabetes.

This clone was counted only a few times. The chain combines TRBV10-3 with TRBJ1-5, with a possible D match to TRBD1 (6 bases). The CDR3 extends over 15 amino acids. Per the germline V gene, CDR1 is ENHRY and CDR2 is SYGVKD. Between the trimmed V and J ends, which lost 2 bases and 0 bases, there was a span of 8 bases. The CDR3 region is CAISEETGSNQPQHF. The CDR3 DNA sequence: TGTGCCATCAGTGAGGAGACAGGTAGCAATCAGCCCCAGCATTTT.

The chain has TRBV5-1 and TRBJ1-2, with 7 bases fitting TRBD1. This CDR3 is built from 14 residues. Germline trimming cut 3 bases from V and 6 bases from J; bases unmatched to any gene: 8. Germline values: CDR1 SGHRS, CDR2 YFSETQ. The CDR3 is CASSSRQGPHGYTF. CDR3 in DNA: TGCGCCAGCAGCTCTAGACAGGGCCCCCATGGCTACACCTTC. Together with reference TRBV5-1 and TRBJ1-2, the CDR3 gives the full variable domain: KAGVTQTPRYLIKTRGQQVTLSCSPISGHRSVSWYQQTPGQGLQFLFEYFSETQRNKGNFPGRFSGRQFSNSRSEMNVSTLELGDSALYLCASSSRQGPHGYTFGSGTRLTVV.

The V gene is TRBV9, the J gene TRBJ2-2; D gene ambiguous. Trimming cost V 0 bases and J 4 bases, with 13 bases left between them. Germline assignment: CDR1 SGDLS and CDR2 YYNGEE. The CDR3 has 16 amino acids. CDR3 protein: CASSVGSRQLTGELFF. CDR3 nucleotide sequence: TGTGCCAGCAGCGTAGGTTCGCGGCAGCTCACCGGGGAGCTGTTTTTT.

The chain has TRBV29-1 and TRBJ2-5; D may be TRBD1 (5 bases). This CDR3 comprises 13 residues. Germline V gene data show CDR1 as SQVTM and CDR2 as ANQGSEA. Trimming shortened V by 6 bases and J by 5 bases, and 16 bases separated the two germline ends. The CDR3 DNA follows: TGCAGCGTCGATAAGGGGTCACGGGAGACCCAGTACTTC. Translated: CSVDKGSRETQYF. Full variable domain (rest looked up from reference TRBV29-1 and TRBJ2-5): SAVISQKPSRDICQRGTSLTIQCQVDSQVTMMFWYRQQPGQSLTLIATANQGSEATYESGFVIDKFPISRPNLTFSTLTVSNMSPEDSSIYLCSVDKGSRETQYFGPGTRLLVL.

This clone came up a few times. The chain couples TRBV4-1 to TRBJ1-1, with D perhaps TRBD1 (6 bases). The CDR3 has 15 amino acids. Per germline, CDR1 MGHRA and CDR2 YSYEKL. V was pared by 1 base and J by 5 bases, with 14 bases between. The CDR3 loop reads CASSQVDRERTEAFF. The CDR3, as DNA: TGCGCCAGCAGCCAAGTGGACAGAGAGAGGACTGAAGCTTTCTTT.

This clone has just a few counts. This chain links TRBV7-9 with TRBJ2-1; maybe TRBD2 (7 bases). V was pared by 2 bases and J by 0 bases, with 11 bases between. This CDR3 comprises 16 residues. Germline CDR1 and CDR2: SEHNR and FQNEAQ (reference sequence). The CDR3 sequence is CASSLRGTTSYNEQFF. As DNA, the CDR3 is TGTGCCAGCAGCTTAAGGGGGACTACCTCCTACAATGAGCAGTTCTTC. The entire variable domain, with the rest obtained from reference TRBV7-9 and TRBJ2-1, is as follows: DTGVSQNPRHKITKRGQNVTFRCDPISEHNRLYWYRQTLGQGPEFLTYFQNEAQLEKSRLLSDRFSAERPKGSFSTLEIQRTEQGDSAMYLCASSLRGTTSYNEQFFGPGTRLTVL.

This chain's CDR3 is CASSSPKGQTGNEQFF. The DNA for the CDR3 is TGTGCCAGCAGTTCACCTAAGGGCCAAACAGGCAATGAGCAGTTCTTC. The chain has TRBV28 and TRBJ2-1; D might be TRBD1 (5 bases). The CDR3 spans 16 residues. The germline V gene encodes CDR1 MDHEN and CDR2 SYDVKM. Trimming took 4 bases from V and 6 from J, leaving 19 bases between them.

This clone was seen a few times. The chain couples TRBV4-3 to TRBJ2-3; 9 positions match TRBD2. Germline CDR1 LGHNA, CDR2 YSLEER. The ends lost 4 bases at V and 4 bases at J; junction bases unmatched: 12. The CDR3 sequence is 17 residues long. CDR3 coding DNA: TGCGCCAGCAGCCGAGGATTAGCGGGAGTTTCTTCAGATACGCAGTATTTT. Translating it yields CASSRGLAGVSSDTQYF.

The rearrangement uses TRBV7-3 and TRBJ2-1; D gene unclear. This CDR3 has 14 amino acids. Germline V lookup: CDR1 SGHTA, CDR2 FQGTGA. V was shortened by 3 bases and J by 8 bases, with 14 bases between the two germline ends. CDR3 nucleotide sequence: TGTGCCAGCAGCTTCCTAGATGGTATGGATGAGCAGTTCTTC. Encoded protein: CASSFLDGMDEQFF. Combining the CDR3 with reference TRBV7-3 and TRBJ2-1 gives the whole variable domain GAGVSQTPSNKVTEKGKYVELRCDPISGHTALYWYRQSLGQGPEFLIYFQGTGAADDSGLPNDRFFAVRPEGSVSTLKIQRTERGDSAVYLCASSFLDGMDEQFFGPGTRLTVL.

The CDR3 DNA is TGCGCCAGCTCAGGGACTAGCGGGAGTCTTATCTACAATGAGCAGTTCTTC. Its translation: CASSGTSGSLIYNEQFF. The chain recombines TRBV5-1 with TRBJ2-1; 14 bases map to TRBD2. The CDR3 has 17 amino acids. V was clipped by 7 bases and J by 3 bases; unmatched bases: 9. Per the germline V gene, CDR1 is SGHRS and CDR2 is YFSETQ.

This sequence joins TRBV7-2 and TRBJ2-5, with D possibly being TRBD2 (5 bases). The V gene's germline CDR1 is SGHTA and CDR2 FQGNSA. The V end lost 4 bases, the J end lost 5 bases, and 14 bases lay between the germline ends. This CDR3 has 14 residues. CDR3 residues: CASSYSLGLETQYF. CDR3 DNA: TGTGCCAGCAGCTATTCACTAGGGTTGGAGACCCAGTACTTC.

The chain employs TRBV5-1 and TRBJ2-1; 11 nucleotides line up with TRBD2. The V gene's germline CDR1 is SGHRS and CDR2 YFSETQ. V was clipped by 4 bases and J by 0 bases; unmatched bases: 12. The CDR3 runs to 19 residues. The CDR3 DNA reads TGCGCCAGCAGCCCATGGGGGGTTGGGACTAGCGGCTCCTACAATGAGCAGTTCTTC. It encodes CASSPWGVGTSGSYNEQFF.

This clone was observed a few times. This chain joins TRBV4-3 and TRBJ2-5; 7 bases are shared with TRBD2. The CDR3 covers 15 residues. Germline V gene lookup returns CDR1 LGHNA and CDR2 YSLEER. J lost 4 bases, V lost 4 bases, and 9 bases had no gene match. Written as DNA, the CDR3 is TGCGCCAGCAGCCCCAGGGAGGCGGGAGTAGAGACCCAGTACTTC. It codes for CASSPREAGVETQYF.